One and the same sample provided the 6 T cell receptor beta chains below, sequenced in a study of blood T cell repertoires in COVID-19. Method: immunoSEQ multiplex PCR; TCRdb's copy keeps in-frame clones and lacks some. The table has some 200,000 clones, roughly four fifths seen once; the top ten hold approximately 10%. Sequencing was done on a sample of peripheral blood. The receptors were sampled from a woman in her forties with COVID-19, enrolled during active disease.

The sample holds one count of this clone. The CDR3 reads CASNDESYEQYF. In DNA, the CDR3 is TGTGCCAGCAATGATGAGTCCTACGAGCAGTACTTC. This chain uses TRBV28 with TRBJ2-7; the D is unclear. Germline CDR1 and CDR2: MDHEN and SYDVKM. The length of the CDR3 is 12 residues. Trimming took 7 bases from V and 1 from J, leaving 8 bases between them.

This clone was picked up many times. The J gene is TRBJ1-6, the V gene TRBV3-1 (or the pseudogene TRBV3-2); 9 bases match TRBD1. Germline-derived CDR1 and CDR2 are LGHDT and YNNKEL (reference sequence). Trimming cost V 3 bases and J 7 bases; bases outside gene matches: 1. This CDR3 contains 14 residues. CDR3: CASSHGTGNSPLHF. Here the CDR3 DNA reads TGTGCCAGCAGCCACGGGACAGGGAATTCACCCCTCCACTTT.

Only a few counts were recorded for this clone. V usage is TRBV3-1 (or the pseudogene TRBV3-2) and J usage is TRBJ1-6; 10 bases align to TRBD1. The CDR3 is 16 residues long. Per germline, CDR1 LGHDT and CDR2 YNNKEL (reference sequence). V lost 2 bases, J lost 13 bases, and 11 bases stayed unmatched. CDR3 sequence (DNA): TGTGCCAGCAGCCAAAGGGGGGGGACAGGGGAATCCCCCCTCCACTTT. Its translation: CASSQRGGTGESPLHF.

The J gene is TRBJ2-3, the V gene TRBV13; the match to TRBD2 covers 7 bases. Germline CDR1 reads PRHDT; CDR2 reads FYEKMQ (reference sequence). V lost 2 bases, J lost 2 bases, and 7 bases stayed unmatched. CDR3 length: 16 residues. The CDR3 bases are TGTGCCAGCAGCTTAAGGAGACTAGCAAACACAGATACGCAGTATTTT. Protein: CASSLRRLANTDTQYF. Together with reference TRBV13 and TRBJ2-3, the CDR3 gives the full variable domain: AAGVIQSPRHLIKEKRETATLKCYPIPRHDTVYWYQQGPGQDPQFLISFYEKMQSDKGSIPDRFSAQQFSDYHSELNMSSLELGDSALYFCASSLRRLANTDTQYFGPGTRLTVL.

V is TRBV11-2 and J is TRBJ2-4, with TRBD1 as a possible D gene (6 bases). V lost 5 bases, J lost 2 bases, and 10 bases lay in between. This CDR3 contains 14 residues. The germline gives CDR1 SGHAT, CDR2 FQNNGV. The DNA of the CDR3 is TGTGCCAGCAGCCGGACAGACCCCAAAAACATTCAGTACTTC. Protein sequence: CASSRTDPKNIQYF.

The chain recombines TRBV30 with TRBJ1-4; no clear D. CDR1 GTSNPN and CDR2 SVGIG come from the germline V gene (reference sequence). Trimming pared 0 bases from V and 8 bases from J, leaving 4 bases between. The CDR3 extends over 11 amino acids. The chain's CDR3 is CAWSVEEKLFF. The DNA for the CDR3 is TGTGCCTGGAGTGTAGAGGAAAAACTGTTTTTT. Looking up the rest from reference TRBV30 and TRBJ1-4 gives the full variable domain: SQTIHQWPATLVQPVGSPLSLECTVEGTSNPNLYWYRQAAGRGLQLLFYSVGIGQISSEVPQNLSASRPQDRQFILSSKKLLLSDSGFYLCAWSVEEKLFFGSGTQLSVL.